Following are 8 T cell receptor beta chains from one sample sequenced in a study of blood T cell repertoires in COVID-19. Here immunoSEQ multiplex PCR was the method, and the copy in TCRdb shows in-frame clones only, minus some. Of about 230,000 clones listed, more than 75% are singletons. The sequenced sample was peripheral blood. The receptor source for this set is a man aged 40-55 years with acute or convalescent COVID-19.

The rearrangement joins TRBV7-9 to TRBJ1-1, with 7 nucleotides matching TRBD1. Germline V CDR1 and CDR2: SEHNR, FQNEAQ (reference sequence). This CDR3 has 15 amino acids. Trimming removed 3 bases from V and 2 bases from J; junction bases left unmatched: 6. In nucleotides, the CDR3 is TGTGCCAGCAGCTTTCCCCAGGGGGGAAACACTGAAGCTTTCTTT. This sequence encodes CASSFPQGGNTEAFF.

The chain uses TRBV27 and TRBJ1-5, with TRBD1 matching 8 bases. The CDR3 totals 14 residues. The germline V gene encodes CDR1 MNHEY and CDR2 SMNVEV (reference sequence). The V and J ends lost 4 bases and 7 bases, in that order; junction bases with no gene match: 6. The CDR3 DNA is TGTGCCAGCAGTTCGGACAGGGTAGGACAGCCCCAGCATTTT. Translated: CASSSDRVGQPQHF.

The chain couples TRBV5-4 to TRBJ2-5; 7 bases are a match to TRBD2. Germline loops: CDR1 SGHNT, CDR2 YYREEE (reference sequence). V lost 0 bases and J lost 5; bases outside the gene matches: 4. This CDR3 has 14 amino acids. The CDR3 sequence: CASSLVGGTETQYF. The CDR3 region has the DNA TGTGCCAGCAGCTTGGTCGGGGGGACCGAGACCCAGTACTTC.

The chain couples TRBV5-4 to TRBJ1-2; 9 bases fit TRBD1. The CDR3 extends over 13 amino acids. Germline V gene data show CDR1 as SGHNT and CDR2 as YYREEE (reference sequence). With 4 bases clipped from V and 4 bases from J, the junction kept 2 bases outside the gene matches. The CDR3 here is CASSRDRAYGYTF. For the CDR3, the DNA is TGTGCCAGCAGCAGGGACAGGGCCTATGGCTACACCTTC.

The V gene is TRBV30, the J gene TRBJ2-3; D may be TRBD2 (7 bases). CDR3 size: 15 residues. In germline, CDR1 is GTSNPN, CDR2 SVGIG (reference sequence). Trimming took off 2 bases at V and 0 bases at J, with 12 bases between the two ends. In DNA, the CDR3 is TGTGCCTGGAGTCAAGGGGGGGCCAGCACAGATACGCAGTATTTT. Protein sequence: CAWSQGGASTDTQYF. Based on the CDR3 plus reference TRBV30 and TRBJ2-3, the full variable domain is SQTIHQWPATLVQPVGSPLSLECTVEGTSNPNLYWYRQAAGRGLQLLFYSVGIGQISSEVPQNLSASRPQDRQFILSSKKLLLSDSGFYLCAWSQGGASTDTQYFGPGTRLTVL.

This clone was detected a few times. J is TRBJ1-3 and V is TRBV30; no reliable D call. V was clipped by 1 base and J by 2 bases, with 6 bases between them. The length of the CDR3 is 13 residues. Germline V gene data show CDR1 as GTSNPN and CDR2 as SVGIG (reference sequence). DNA of the CDR3: TGTGCCTGGAGTGGTAATACTGGAAACACCATATATTTT. Translating gives CAWSGNTGNTIYF.

The rearrangement links TRBV28 to TRBJ2-5, with 9 bases fitting TRBD1. The CDR3 is 15 amino acids. The germline CDR1 and CDR2 sequences are MDHEN and SYDVKM. V gave up 5 bases and J gave up 9 bases; unmatched junction bases: 13. DNA of the CDR3: TGTGCCAGCAGTGGTGGGACAGGGACGGTAAGGGCCCAGTACTTC. It specifies CASSGGTGTVRAQYF.

The rearrangement links TRBV12-3 or TRBV12-4 to TRBJ1-1; the D gene is possibly TRBD1 (6 bases). The CDR3 consists of 13 residues. Trimming took 6 bases from V and 2 from J, leaving 10 bases between them. In DNA form, the CDR3 reads TGTGCCAGCAGCAGGACAGCAAACACTGAAGCTTTCTTT. Amino acids: CASSRTANTEAFF.